This TCR beta chain was identified in a study of beta chain features in type 1 diabetes. General study results and limits: Significant though moderate, a shortening of TCRB CDR3s appeared in all four CD4+ subsets of Type 1 diabetes patients.

This clone was seen only a few times. Its specificity is unknown. Trimming removed 1 base from V and 4 bases from J, with 17 bases in between. This CDR3 spans 17 amino acids. In germline, CDR1 is SGHTA, CDR2 FQGNSA. As every portion of the isolated RNA was reverse transcribed, the sequencing read expressed TCRB transcripts. TCRdb's copy holds only in-frame clones and misses some; the assay was immunoSEQ multiplex PCR. The sample carries more than 250,000 clones, 15% recorded once. This chain joins TRBV7-2 and TRBJ1-3; a possible D gene is TRBD1 (5 bases). This TCR came from a young man with type 1 diabetes. The sequenced sample consisted of naive CD4+ T cells from blood. In DNA form, the CDR3 reads TGTGCCAGCAGCTTAGAGGGGCGGGGTTCGGGCGGAAACACCATATATTTT. Protein product: CASSLEGRGSGGNTIYF. Together with reference TRBV7-2 and TRBJ1-3, the CDR3 gives the full variable domain: GAGVSQSPSNKVTEKGKDVELRCDPISGHTALYWYRQSLGQGLEFLIYFQGNSAPDKSGLPSDRFSAERTGGSVSTLTIQRTQQEDSAVYLCASSLEGRGSGGNTIYFGEGSWLTVV.